This TCR beta chain was recorded in a study of CD8 T cells in ankylosing spondylitis. Broader study findings: Within ankylosing spondylitis blood, a TCR beta motif made up of eight or nine highly homologous variants appeared to be characteristic.

In germline, CDR1 is DFQATT, CDR2 SNEGSKA (reference sequence). CDR3 length: 17 residues. Trimming stripped 6 bases from V and 3 bases from J, with 24 bases between. This clonotype was observed at least ten times. Its specificity is unknown. TCRdb passed the 5' RACE reads through MiXCR, listing each CDR3 protein once. The table has 250,000 to 400,000 distinct CDR3 sequences, under 14% seen once. The TCR sequence derives from a female donor with ankylosing spondylitis or in good health (not recorded which). The sequencing input was blood, either unsorted or a sorted T cell fraction (not recorded which). This sequence joins TRBV20-1 and TRBJ1-5, with D perhaps matching TRBD1 (5 bases). This chain's CDR3 is CSATDPPGGVPNQPQHF. For the CDR3, the DNA is TGCAGTGCAACAGACCCCCCGGGAGGGGTTCCCAATCAGCCCCAGCATTTT.